Given below is one T cell receptor beta chain in context. TCRdb recomputed calls from the RT-PCR reads with MiXCR, one row per CDR3 protein. The sample lists about 680,000 distinct CDR3 sequences, 13% to 15% occurring once. CDR1 and CDR2 from the germline V gene are MNHNS and SASEGT. The CDR3 is made up of 12 amino acids. Trimming shortened V by 0 bases and J by 7 bases, and 4 bases separated the two germline ends. Source material: memory CD4+ T cells from blood. This chain uses TRBV6-1 with TRBJ1-5; D not resolved. This TCR was sampled from a female donor in good health, serving as a healthy control. CDR3 DNA sequence: TGTGCCAGCAGTGAAGCTGGCCAGCCCCAGCATTTT. This translates into CASSEAGQPQHF.